The rows below give T cell receptor beta chains drawn from one sample of a study of blood T cell repertoires in COVID-19. The assay was immunoSEQ multiplex PCR, and TCRdb's table has in-frame clones only and misses some. The sample lists about 60,000 clones, around 90% occurring once. Sequencing input: peripheral blood. Every receptor here comes from a human donor with acute or convalescent COVID-19. The donor label of this sample is uncertain. Each CDR3 is given with its conserved first and last residue. The order of the fields is V gene, clone size, J gene, D gene, CDR3 DNA, CDR3 protein. D genes are given only for firm matches. Where a row states a size, it is once, few, many or the class of an expanded clone; other rows omit it.

TRBV19	.	TRBJ2-3	TRBD2	TGTGCCAGTAGTAGACTACCGGGACTAGCGAACACAGATACGCAGTATTTT	CASSRLPGLANTDTQYF
TRBV7-9	.	TRBJ1-1	TRBD1	TGTGCCAGCAGAGACAGGGCGGGGAGGAACACTGAAGCTTTCTTT	CASRDRAGRNTEAFF
TRBV29-1	.	TRBJ2-1	TRBD1	TGCAGCGCTGGGACAGGGGGGAAAAATGAGCAGTTCTTC	CSAGTGGKNEQFF
TRBV6-5	.	TRBJ1-5	.	TGTGCCAGCAGCGCCACACGGGGCAATCAGCCCCAGCATTTT	CASSATRGNQPQHF
TRBV7-3	.	TRBJ1-2	.	TGTGCCAGCAGCCTAGACAGATCGGGCGGCTACACCTTC	CASSLDRSGGYTF
TRBV28	.	TRBJ1-6	.	TGTGCCAGCGACAGTTATAATTCACCCCTCCACTTT	CASDSYNSPLHF
TRBV29-1	.	TRBJ2-1	TRBD1	TGCAGCGTCGCAGACCGGGACAGGGGCTCCCATGAGCAGTTCTTC	CSVADRDRGSHEQFF
TRBV28	.	TRBJ1-1	.	TGTGCCAGCAGCATGGGAGTAGGCAGATCGGAAGCTTTCTTT	CASSMGVGRSEAFF
TRBV13	.	TRBJ2-2	.	TGTGCCAGCAGCCCGGGGGGCCGAAACACCGGGGAGCTGTTTTTT	CASSPGGRNTGELFF
TRBV15	.	TRBJ1-5	.	TGTGCCACCAGCAGAGATTCGGGAACGGGAGATAGCAATCAGCCCCAGCATTTT	CATSRDSGTGDSNQPQHF
TRBV5-1	.	TRBJ2-1	.	TGCGCCAGCAGCTCTACTAGGGTCGGCTCCTACAATGAGCAGTTCTTC	CASSSTRVGSYNEQFF
TRBV28	.	TRBJ2-7	.	TGTGCCAGCAGCCAATCTAACTCCTACGAGCAGTACTTC	CASSQSNSYEQYF
TRBV6-5	.	TRBJ2-7	TRBD1	TGTGCCAGCAGAGACACAGGGGGCGGGGAGCAGTACTTC	CASRDTGGGEQYF
TRBV28	.	TRBJ1-6	TRBD1	TGTGCCAGCATCCTATCACAGGGGAATTCACCCCTCCACTTT	CASILSQGNSPLHF
TRBV12-3/TRBV12-4	.	TRBJ1-6	.	TGTGCCAGCAGTCCGCGGACACACTCACCCCTCCACTTT	CASSPRTHSPLHF
TRBV19	.	TRBJ2-2	.	TGTGCCAGTAGTCAGACAGCGAAGTCGAACACCGGGGAGCTGTTTTTT	CASSQTAKSNTGELFF
TRBV7-3	.	TRBJ2-3	.	TGTGCCAGCAGCTTAACGGGCAGCACAGATACGCAGTATTTT	CASSLTGSTDTQYF
TRBV9	once	TRBJ2-1	TRBD1	TGTGCCAGCAGCTTACAGGGGGCCCACAATGAGCAGTTCTTC	CASSLQGAHNEQFF
TRBV7-2	.	TRBJ2-1	TRBD1	TGTGCCAGCAGCTTAGGGACAGGGGGCGCGTGGGATGAGCAGTTCTTC	CASSLGTGGAWDEQFF
TRBV5-1	.	TRBJ2-1	.	TGCGCCAGCAGTTTGAATACAGGGTCCGGGGAGCAGTTCTTC	CASSLNTGSGEQFF
TRBV24-1	.	TRBJ2-1	TRBD1	TGTGCCACCTCGGACAGGGGGGATCCCCCGACTGAGCAGTTCTTC	CATSDRGDPPTEQFF
TRBV27	.	TRBJ2-1	TRBD2	TGTGCCAGCAGTCTACGACTAGCGGGAGGGTCCTCTGAGCAGTTCTTC	CASSLRLAGGSSEQFF
TRBV2	few	TRBJ2-2	TRBD2	TGTGCCAGCAGCGTATTAGCGGGGGGGCGTGCCGGGGAGCTGTTTTTT	CASSVLAGGRAGELFF
TRBV20-1	.	TRBJ1-1	.	TGCAGTGCTAGTGTCCCCCCGAGCACTGAAGCTTTCTTT	CSASVPPSTEAFF
TRBV7-9	.	TRBJ1-1	TRBD1	TGTGCCAGCAGCCCATTAATAACAGGGGGAGGAACTGAAGCTTTCTTT	CASSPLITGGGTEAFF
TRBV19	once	TRBJ1-5	TRBD1	TGTGCCAGTAGTAGGGACAGGGGAAGCAATCAGCCCCAGCATTTT	CASSRDRGSNQPQHF
TRBV27	.	TRBJ1-2	.	TGTGCCAGCAGTTTCTGGGGCGGCGGCTATGGCTACACCTTC	CASSFWGGGYGYTF
TRBV7-3	.	TRBJ2-7	.	TGTGCCAGCAGCCTTACCCTAGGAGACCTTAACGAGCAGTACTTC	CASSLTLGDLNEQYF
TRBV11-3	.	TRBJ1-1	.	TGTGCCAGCAGCTTACTTGTGAACACTGAAGCTTTCTTT	CASSLLVNTEAFF
TRBV28	.	TRBJ2-5	TRBD2	TGTGCCAGCAAACTAGCGGGGACGTTTAAGACCCAGTACTTC	CASKLAGTFKTQYF
TRBV10-3	.	TRBJ2-1	.	TGTGCCATCAGAGGAGGGACGGATCAATCCTACAATGAGCAGTTCTTC	CAIRGGTDQSYNEQFF
TRBV19	.	TRBJ2-1	TRBD2	TGTGCCAGTAGTATCTATGGACTAGCGGGAGAAGGGCAGTTCTTC	CASSIYGLAGEGQFF
TRBV11-2	once	TRBJ1-1	TRBD1	TGTGCCAGCAGCTTAAAGCGGAGAAACAGGGGGCGGAACACTGAAGCTTTCTTT	CASSLKRRNRGRNTEAFF
TRBV5-1	.	TRBJ2-5	.	TGCGCCAGCAGCTCGACTCGGAGGGAGACCCAGTACTTC	CASSSTRRETQYF
TRBV14	.	TRBJ2-1	.	TGTGCCAGCAGCCCCCGCCTAGGAGCGCGGAGCTCCTACAATGAGCAGTTCTTC	CASSPRLGARSSYNEQFF
TRBV10-2	.	TRBJ1-2	.	TGCGCCATTATTCGGGAGAACTATGGCTACACCTTC	CAIIRENYGYTF
TRBV10-2	.	TRBJ2-4	TRBD2	TGCGCCAGCAGTGAGGTGCGGGAGAGCATTCAGTACTTC	CASSEVRESIQYF
TRBV18	.	TRBJ2-7	TRBD2	TGTGCCAGCTCACCCGGGACTAGCAAAAACTACGAGCAGTACTTC	CASSPGTSKNYEQYF
TRBV18	.	TRBJ1-1	.	TGTGCCAGCTCACTAAGTCGGGTAGGGGCGTCGAACACTGAAGCTTTCTTT	CASSLSRVGASNTEAFF
TRBV14	.	TRBJ2-2	TRBD2	TGTGCCAGCAGCCCCCTAGCGGCCGCGAACACCGGGGAGCTGTTTTTT	CASSPLAAANTGELFF
TRBV6-5	.	TRBJ1-5	.	TGTGCCAGCAGGGCAGGGCAGGGTCAGCCCCAGCATTTT	CASRAGQGQPQHF
TRBV28	.	TRBJ2-5	.	TGTGCCAGCAGTTTTACACAAGAGACCCAGTACTTC	CASSFTQETQYF
TRBV19	few	TRBJ1-6	TRBD1	TGTGCCAGTAGTGGTCCGGGACAGGGTGCCTATAATTCACCCCTCCACTTT	CASSGPGQGAYNSPLHF
TRBV9	.	TRBJ1-1	.	TGTGCCAGCAGCCAACAGGGAGAGGGTGAAGCTTTCTTT	CASSQQGEGEAFF
TRBV27	.	TRBJ1-3	TRBD1	TGTGCCAGCAGTTCGACAGGGAACACCATATATTTT	CASSSTGNTIYF
TRBV19	.	TRBJ2-2	TRBD1	TGTGCCAGTAGTCATAACCGGGACAGGGCCCCCGGGGAGCTGTTTTTT	CASSHNRDRAPGELFF